This T cell receptor beta chain was identified in a study of CD8 T cells in Susac syndrome. Turning to the study itself: When their blood was taken, the Susac syndrome patients had either not yet had any therapy, were taking corticosteroids, or were taking intravenous immunoglobulin alone. Study-level results: Susac-specific public clones numbered approximately 15 in total CD8+ repertoires (and roughly 5 in CD8+ TEMRA repertoires).

When the RNA was reverse transcribed, random hexamers were used with an input of about 0.5 to 1 ug. It was immunoSEQ multiplex PCR that amplified TCR beta CDR3 across 54 Vbeta and 13 Jbeta. One entry per CDR3 protein, called by TCRdb with MiXCR from the immunoSEQ multiplex PCR reads. The repertoire includes 100,000 to 150,000 distinct CDR3 sequences, around 94% of them detected once, and 0.21% sits in the top ten. CDR3 length: 17 residues. V was clipped by 0 bases and J by 0 bases, with 13 bases between them. Germline values: CDR1 LGHNA, CDR2 YNFKEQ. A word on this clonotype: The antigen remains unidentified.

The chain joins TRBV4-2 to TRBJ2-3, with D possibly TRBD2 on 5 matching bases. This clonotype was sampled from a human donor with Susac syndrome. The sequencing input was CD8+ T cells from PBMCs. The DNA of the CDR3 is TGTGCCAGCAGCCAAGATTTGCCTGGGGAGAGCACAGATACGCAGTATTTT. It translates to CASSQDLPGESTDTQYF.